The 30 T cell receptor beta chains in this list originate from one sample, sequenced in a study of cytomegalovirus exposure and HLA in healthy donors. Use of 60 Vbeta and 13 Jbeta primers characterized the PCR. The protocol was immunoSEQ multiplex PCR, while the TCRdb copy is restricted to in-frame clones and leaves out a portion. The sample includes 50,000 to 60,000 clones, roughly 80% of them seen just once. Sequencing input: PBMCs. The receptor source for this set is a woman aged 40 to 55 in good health and CMV-seropositive.

The V gene is TRBV5-1, the J gene TRBJ2-1; D is possibly TRBD2 (6 bases). Deletions cut 3 bases from V and 7 bases from J, with 17 bases between. CDR1 is SGHRS and CDR2 is YFSETQ in the germline V gene. CDR3 length equals 15 residues. The CDR3 spells CASSSVGGAGNEQFF. The DNA of the CDR3 is TGCGCCAGCAGCTCTGTCGGCGGGGCCGGGAATGAGCAGTTCTTC.

This chain uses TRBV2 with TRBJ1-2; tentatively, D is TRBD1 (6 bases). Germline lookup yields CDR1 SNHLY and CDR2 FYNNEI. Trimming took 2 bases from V and 4 from J, leaving 11 bases between them. The CDR3 runs 14 residues. CDR3: CASSESPQGYGYTF. CDR3 nucleotides: TGTGCCAGCAGTGAATCCCCACAGGGCTATGGCTACACCTTC.

This sequence joins TRBV28 and TRBJ1-2; tentative D call: TRBD1 (5 bases). The CDR3 spans 13 residues. The germline gives CDR1 MDHEN, CDR2 SYDVKM. V was cut by 8 bases and J by 5 bases, with 15 bases left in between. The CDR3 spells CASALSGGYGYTF. CDR3 nucleotide sequence: TGTGCCAGCGCACTCTCGGGGGGATATGGCTACACCTTC.

The sample holds one count of this clone. The chain links TRBV25-1 to TRBJ2-1, with 10 nucleotides matching TRBD1. There are 16 residues in the CDR3. CDR1 MGHDK and CDR2 SYGVNS come from the germline V gene. Trimming at V came to 4 bases and at J to 6 bases, leaving 9 bases not matched to a gene. The CDR3 sequence is CASSGSRGTGVNEQFF. In DNA, the CDR3 is TGTGCCAGCAGTGGTAGTAGGGGGACAGGGGTCAATGAGCAGTTCTTC. The whole variable domain, remainder taken from reference TRBV25-1 and TRBJ2-1, is EADIYQTPRYLVIGTGKKITLECSQTMGHDKMYWYQQDPGMELHLIHYSYGVNSTEKGDLSSESTVSRIRTEHFPLTLESARPSHTSQYLCASSGSRGTGVNEQFFGPGTRLTVL.

The chain links TRBV4-3 to TRBJ2-5; TRBD2 matches at 10 bases. The CDR3 loop spans 16 amino acids. The trim removed 0 bases at V and 5 bases at J, leaving 6 bases unmatched. Germline CDR1 is LGHNA and CDR2 is YSLEER. The CDR3 DNA reads TGCGCCAGCAGCCAAGAAGGAGCGGGGGGGCCGGAGACCCAGTACTTC. Residues: CASSQEGAGGPETQYF.

V usage is TRBV2 and J usage is TRBJ1-1; 8 bases match TRBD1. The CDR3 covers 15 residues. Losses at the gene ends were 7 bases for V and 5 bases for J; bases not matched to a gene: 12. Looked up from germline, CDR1 is SNHLY and CDR2 is FYNNEI. The CDR3 DNA follows: TGTGCCAGCACCTCAAACACAGGGGGGGGAACTGAAGCTTTCTTT. This codes for CASTSNTGGGTEAFF.

The rearrangement links TRBV5-8 to TRBJ1-1; no firm D call. Looked up from germline, CDR1 is SGHTS and CDR2 is YDEGEE. The V end was cut by 2 bases, the J end by 2 bases, with 10 bases between. The CDR3 has 14 residues. This chain's CDR3 is CASSFGGINTEAFF. DNA for the CDR3: TGTGCCAGCAGCTTTGGAGGGATAAACACTGAAGCTTTCTTT. Drawing the rest from reference TRBV5-8 and TRBJ1-1, the complete variable domain is EAGVTQSPTHLIKTRGQQATLRCSPISGHTSVYWYQQALGLGLQFLLWYDEGEERNRGNFPPRFSGRQFPNYSSELNVNALELEDSALYLCASSFGGINTEAFFGQGTRLTVV.

J is TRBJ1-5 and V is TRBV2; tentatively, D is TRBD1 (6 bases). V lost 5 bases to trimming and J lost 3 bases, with 8 bases between them. CDR3 length: 13 amino acids. Germline CDR1 SNHLY, CDR2 FYNNEI. Here the CDR3 reads CASSTGFNQPQHF. DNA for the CDR3: TGTGCCAGCAGTACAGGGTTCAATCAGCCCCAGCATTTT.

V and J are TRBV6-1 and TRBJ2-3; D unresolved. CDR1 and CDR2 from the germline V gene are MNHNS and SASEGT. The CDR3 covers 13 residues. V was cut by 8 bases and J by 5 bases, with 14 bases left in between. In DNA form, the CDR3 reads TGTGCCAGCCTCCCCATCCAGGAAGATACGCAGTATTTT. Protein: CASLPIQEDTQYF.

V is TRBV2 and J is TRBJ1-1; no reliable D call. Germline CDR1 SNHLY, CDR2 FYNNEI. The CDR3 extends over 13 amino acids. Trimming cost V 4 bases and J 1 base, with 7 bases left between them. CDR3 region: CASSVGKNTEAFF. CDR3 bases: TGTGCCAGCAGTGTTGGCAAGAACACTGAAGCTTTCTTT.

V is TRBV6-5 and J is TRBJ2-1, with a possible D match to TRBD2 (5 bases). Between the trimmed V and J ends, which lost 5 bases and 6 bases, there was a span of 17 bases. The CDR3 spans 15 residues. Germline CDR1 is MNHEY and CDR2 is SVGAGI. The CDR3: CASSVDWERLNEQFF. CDR3 DNA sequence: TGTGCCAGCAGTGTAGACTGGGAGAGGCTCAATGAGCAGTTCTTC.

The rearrangement links TRBV5-4 to TRBJ2-7, with D possibly matching TRBD1 (5 bases). Trimming removed 6 bases from V and 5 bases from J, with 12 bases in between. There are 12 residues in the CDR3. CDR1 is SGHNT and CDR2 is YYREEE in the germline V gene (reference sequence). The CDR3 sequence is CASKGPEDEQYF. The CDR3 bases are TGTGCCAGCAAGGGGCCAGAGGACGAGCAGTACTTC.

The rearrangement links TRBV6-5 to TRBJ1-2; 7 bases map to TRBD1. The germline gives CDR1 MNHEY, CDR2 SVGAGI. The CDR3 sequence is 15 residues long. The V segment lost 0 bases and the J segment 8 bases; nucleotides outside the gene matches: 9. CDR3 bases: TGTGCCAGCAGTTACTCGGGCAGGGGGGACGCGGGCTACACCTTC. Its protein is CASSYSGRGDAGYTF.

The table lists this clone with a few counts. The rearrangement links TRBV19 to TRBJ1-4; D unresolved. CDR1 is LNHDA, CDR2 SQIVND, per germline (reference sequence). The CDR3 contains 13 residues. With 5 bases removed from V and 8 bases from J, the gap between germline ends came to 12 bases. The CDR3, as DNA: TGTGCCAGTAGTCCCCGGGAGGGCGAAAAACTGTTTTTT. Its translation is CASSPREGEKLFF. Complete variable domain (other parts from reference TRBV19 and TRBJ1-4): DGGITQSPKYLFRKEGQNVTLSCEQNLNHDAMYWYRQDPGQGLRLIYYSQIVNDFQKGDIAEGYSVSREKKESFPLTVTSAQKNPTAFYLCASSPREGEKLFFGSGTQLSVL.

The rearrangement joins TRBV7-3 to TRBJ1-1; 9 nucleotides line up with TRBD1. From germline, CDR1 is SGHTA and CDR2 FQGTGA. Unmatched junction bases numbered 9, after V lost 5 bases and J lost 5 bases. The CDR3 has 15 amino acids. The CDR3 here is CASSLGTGTNTEAFF. The CDR3 DNA is TGTGCCAGCAGCCTCGGGACAGGGACGAATACTGAAGCTTTCTTT.

The rearrangement uses TRBV27 and TRBJ1-6, with D possibly matching TRBD1 (6 bases). Germline V CDR1 and CDR2: MNHEY, SMNVEV (reference sequence). This CDR3 has 14 amino acids. V lost 2 bases to trimming and J lost 8 bases, with 10 bases between them. The CDR3 nucleotides are TGTGCCAGCAGTTTAGCCAGGGGTGATTCACCCCTCCACTTT. Translating it yields CASSLARGDSPLHF.

This rearrangement joins TRBV4-2 to TRBJ1-1; 10 positions match TRBD1. Per the germline V gene, CDR1 is LGHNA and CDR2 is YNFKEQ. J lost 8 bases, V lost 1 base, and 7 bases had no gene match. The CDR3 consists of 15 residues. This CDR3 is CASSQGQDRGAEAFF. In DNA, the CDR3 is TGTGCCAGCAGCCAAGGGCAGGACAGGGGGGCCGAAGCTTTCTTT.

The chain employs TRBV28 and TRBJ1-4, with D maybe TRBD1 (5 bases). There are 12 residues in the CDR3. Deletions cut 7 bases from V and 5 bases from J, with 8 bases between. Germline lookup yields CDR1 MDHEN and CDR2 SYDVKM. CDR3 sequence (DNA): TGTGCCAGCAATAACAGGAATGAAAAACTGTTTTTT. Translated: CASNNRNEKLFF.

V gene TRBV15 combines with J gene TRBJ2-5, with 8 bases aligning to TRBD1. The J segment lost 2 bases and the V segment lost 8 bases, leaving 4 bases of the junction unmatched. CDR1 is LNHNV and CDR2 is YYDKDF in the germline V gene (reference sequence). This CDR3 spans 13 amino acids. The DNA of the CDR3 is TGTGCCACCCGGACAGGGTTTCAAGAGACCCAGTACTTC. This translates into CATRTGFQETQYF. Looking up the rest from reference TRBV15 and TRBJ2-5 gives the full variable domain: DAMVIQNPRYQVTQFGKPVTLSCSQTLNHNVMYWYQQKSSQAPKLLFHYYDKDFNNEADTPDNFQSRRPNTSFCFLDIRSPGLGDTAMYLCATRTGFQETQYFGPGTRLLVL.

V and J are TRBV28 and TRBJ1-5; D is uncertain. Germline V gives CDR1 MDHEN, CDR2 SYDVKM. CDR3 size: 12 residues. The V end was cut by 4 bases, the J end by 5 bases, with 6 bases between. The CDR3 DNA follows: TGTGCCAGCAGTTCAACATATCAGCCCCAGCATTTT. Translating it yields CASSSTYQPQHF.

By sample share, this clone is medium-sized (0.01 to 0.1%). V usage is TRBV30 and J usage is TRBJ2-1, with 9 positions matching TRBD2. Trimming at V came to 1 base and at J to 3 bases, leaving 4 bases not matched to a gene. Germline V gene sequence: CDR1 GTSNPN, CDR2 SVGIG (reference sequence). This CDR3 region has 15 residues. DNA for the CDR3: TGTGCCTGGAGTGCTGAAGCGGGGGGCTACAATGAGCAGTTCTTC. Amino acid sequence: CAWSAEAGGYNEQFF.

V usage is TRBV6-1 and J usage is TRBJ1-5; D not certain. The CDR3 length is 13 residues. Germline CDR1 reads MNHNS; CDR2 reads SASEGT. Trimming stripped 8 bases from V and 2 bases from J, with 10 bases between. CDR3 residues: CASLQAGNQPQHF. CDR3 nucleotide sequence: TGTGCCAGCCTCCAAGCGGGCAATCAGCCCCAGCATTTT.

The chain recombines TRBV6-5 with TRBJ1-1; TRBD1 is a possible D gene (6 bases). Per germline, CDR1 MNHEY and CDR2 SVGAGI. Trimming took 11 bases from V and 6 from J, leaving 19 bases between them. The CDR3 is 13 amino acids. The CDR3 reads CASRGGGRAEAFF. DNA of the CDR3: TGTGCCTCACGGGGGGGCGGGCGAGCTGAAGCTTTCTTT.

V and J are TRBV6-5 and TRBJ2-4; D call uncertain. The CDR3 has 16 amino acids. Trimming shortened V by 0 bases and J by 8 bases, and 17 bases separated the two germline ends. Looked up from germline, CDR1 is MNHEY and CDR2 is SVGAGI. The CDR3 bases are TGTGCCAGCAGTTACTCGCGCGCGCCCGGTCGGGACATTCAGTACTTC. Translation: CASSYSRAPGRDIQYF.

The V and J genes are TRBV19 and TRBJ2-1; no clear D gene. V shed 1 base and J shed 3 bases, with 25 bases lying between them. The CDR3 is 20 amino acids. The V gene's germline CDR1 is LNHDA and CDR2 SQIVND (reference sequence). This CDR3 reads CASSIVQQARYWLGYNEQFF. In DNA, the CDR3 is TGTGCCAGTAGTATAGTACAGCAGGCACGATACTGGTTAGGCTACAATGAGCAGTTCTTC.

This clone was seen a handful of times. The CDR3 coding sequence is TGTGCCAGTAGCACGACAGGGGTCCTAGAGACCCAGTACTTC. Its translation is CASSTTGVLETQYF. The chain carries TRBV19 and TRBJ2-5; 8 bases are a match to TRBD1. This CDR3 comprises 14 residues. Trimming removed 6 bases from V and 4 bases from J; junction bases left unmatched: 7. Germline CDR1 is LNHDA and CDR2 is SQIVND (reference sequence).

V gene TRBV27 combines with J gene TRBJ1-5; no clear D. Germline CDR1 MNHEY, CDR2 SMNVEV (reference sequence). V was pared by 5 bases and J by 4 bases, with 12 bases between. The CDR3 is made up of 14 amino acids. CDR3 bases: TGTGCCAGCAGTCTGAACAGAGCTAATCAGCCCCAGCATTTT. This gives the protein CASSLNRANQPQHF.

This clone was picked up a small number of times. The germline gene is not matched at one end of the junction; a read error may be the cause. The V and J genes are TRBV4-2 and TRBJ2-7, with 9 bases fitting TRBD1. The CDR3 extends over 16 amino acids. Looked up from germline, CDR1 is LGHNA and CDR2 is YNFKEQ. CDR3 protein: CASSPRSLGQGPEEYF. CDR3 bases: TGTGCCAGCAGCCCCCGTTCTCTGGGACAGGGCCCCGAGGAGTACTTC.

The chain is built from TRBV29-1 and TRBJ1-1, with a tentative D call TRBD1 (6 bases). CDR1 and CDR2 from the germline V gene are SQVTM and ANQGSEA. CDR3 length: 11 amino acids. Trimming left V 7 bases short and J 10 bases short, with 16 bases between. Here the CDR3 DNA reads TGCAGCGACCAAATTGGGGGCGTAGCTTTCTTT. Residues: CSDQIGGVAFF.

The chain uses TRBV7-2 and TRBJ1-2, with 11 bases identical to TRBD1. CDR1 and CDR2 from the germline V gene are SGHTA and FQGNSA. Trimming at V came to 5 bases and at J to 6 bases, leaving 11 bases not matched to a gene. The CDR3 has 16 residues. CDR3 coding DNA: TGTGCCAGCAGCCAAGGGGTGGACAGGGGGCTTGATGGCTACACCTTC. It specifies CASSQGVDRGLDGYTF.